This T cell receptor (beta chain) stems from a study of identical twins. Broader study findings: Monozygotic twins shared more out-of-frame TCR alpha than recombination models predicted.

Template switching supplied a universal primer site; unique molecular identifiers were carried on the cDNA. One entry per CDR3 protein, called by TCRdb with MiXCR from the 5' RACE reads. The sample holds about 890,000 distinct CDR3 sequences; approximately 13% are singletons and the top ten take around 1.5%. This clonotype was counted a few times. Its specificity is unknown. V gave up 1 base and J gave up 7 bases, with 11 bases separating them. The germline CDR1 and CDR2 sequences are SGHVS and FQNEAQ. CDR3 length: 14 residues. All donors were healthy Caucasians. Another study also made use of these data, one on yellow fever vaccine responses in identical twins.

The clonotype comes from a woman between 18 and 29 years old in good health. The chain uses TRBV7-8 and TRBJ1-5; D is undetermined. The source material was PBMCs. The CDR3 region is CASSLGADRQPQHF. As DNA, the CDR3 is TGTGCCAGCAGCTTAGGGGCAGACCGGCAGCCCCAGCATTTT.